This TCR beta chain was captured by sequencing in a study of beta chain features in type 1 diabetes. Findings of the study overall: Naive, central memory and regulatory TCRB repertoires appeared more similar among patients than healthy donors.

This clone came up a few times. Antigen unknown. Losses at the gene ends were 2 bases for V and 9 bases for J; bases not matched to a gene: 9. From germline, CDR1 is MNHEY and CDR2 SMNVEV (reference sequence). This CDR3 contains 16 residues. Reverse transcription of all isolated RNA meant that expressed TCRB transcripts were sequenced. Sequencing was performed with immunoSEQ multiplex PCR; in TCRdb, only in-frame clones are kept and a portion is missing. Of some 410,000 clones in the sample, 9.5% to 12% are singletons; the top ten hold 0.045% to 0.06%. The sequenced material came from naive CD4+ T cells from blood. The V call is TRBV27, the J call TRBJ2-1, with 11 bases aligning to TRBD2. This TCR was recovered from a young woman in good health. The CDR3 protein is CASSLTRLAGFGEQFF. CDR3 bases: TGTGCCAGCAGTTTAACGAGACTAGCGGGGTTTGGTGAGCAGTTCTTC.